This is a list of T cell receptor beta chains from one sample in a study of read filtering for tumor transcriptome and immune sequencing. TCRdb itself ran the reads through MiXCR, one entry per CDR3 protein. The sample lists 35,000 to 50,000 distinct CDR3 sequences, 12% seen once, with around 34% in the top ten. The specimen sequenced was a population of CD138-negative cells sorted from bone marrow. The receptor set was obtained from a donor aged 40 or older with multiple myeloma. Both conserved end residues are part of each CDR3. D genes are given only for firm matches. Expanded clones are given a class, and other clones once, few, many or no size at all.

>many|TRBV27|TRBD2|TRBJ2-2
CASSHFSSGGVAGELFF
TGTGCCAGCAGTCACTTCTCTAGCGGGGGGGTCGCCGGGGAGCTGTTTTTT
>many|TRBV19|NA|TRBJ1-4
CASSNDGRSNEKLFF
TGTGCCAGTAGTAACGATGGACGGAGTAATGAAAAACTGTTTTTT
>many|TRBV9|NA|TRBJ2-7
CASSGDTSYEQYF
TGTGCCAGCAGCGGGGACACCTCCTACGAGCAGTACTTC
>many|TRBV19|NA|TRBJ2-1
CASSIDRQGGQFF
TGTGCCAGTAGTATAGATCGACAAGGAGGGCAGTTCTTC
>many|TRBV5-1|TRBD1|TRBJ2-5
CASSLVGGQAETQYF
TGCGCCAGCAGCTTGGTTGGGGGACAGGCGGAGACCCAGTACTTC
>many|TRBV10-1|TRBD1|TRBJ2-3
CASSEGQGDTDTQYF
TGCGCCAGCAGTGAAGGACAGGGGGACACAGATACGCAGTATTTT
>many|TRBV6-1|NA|TRBJ2-5
CASSSGFKKTQETQYF
TGTGCCAGCAGTTCCGGCTTCAAGAAGACGCAAGAGACCCAGTACTTC
>NA|TRBV7-9|NA|TRBJ2-3
CASSIDSPTADTQYF
TGTGCCAGCAGTATAGACTCCCCCACAGCAGATACGCAGTATTTT
>many|TRBV3-1|NA|TRBJ2-7
CASSQGLEQYF
TGTGCCAGCAGCCAAGGGCTCGAGCAGTACTTC
>NA|TRBV5-1|TRBD2|TRBJ2-2
CASTPGGPGELFF
TGCGCCAGCACCCCGGGGGGACCCGGGGAGCTGTTTTTT
>many|TRBV5-1|NA|TRBJ2-2
CASSFDPLGELFF
TGCGCCAGCAGCTTCGACCCTCTCGGGGAGCTGTTTTTT
>many|TRBV6-2/TRBV6-3|NA|TRBJ2-1
CASSFSGYNNEQFF
TGTGCCAGCAGTTTCAGTGGGTACAACAATGAGCAGTTCTTC
>few|TRBV4-1|NA|TRBJ2-4
CASSLDHRERAKNIQYF
TGCGCCAGCAGCCTCGACCACAGGGAGAGGGCCAAAAACATTCAGTACTTC
>many|TRBV5-6|NA|TRBJ1-1
CASSSFSRRTEAFF
TGTGCCAGCAGCTCCTTCTCCAGGAGGACTGAAGCTTTCTTT
>many|TRBV18|TRBD2|TRBJ2-3
CASSPAGESTDTQYF
TGTGCCAGCTCACCAGCGGGGGAGTCCACAGATACGCAGTATTTT
>many|TRBV7-9|TRBD2|TRBJ2-2
CASAGLAGRRTGELFF
TGTGCCAGCGCAGGACTAGCGGGGCGGCGGACCGGGGAGCTGTTTTTT
>many|TRBV7-6|TRBD2|TRBJ2-7
CASSPLAGANVEQYF
TGTGCCAGCAGCCCCCTAGCGGGGGCGAATGTTGAACAGTACTTC
>many|TRBV10-3|TRBD1|TRBJ1-5
CAISDQGGGNQPQHF
TGTGCCATCAGTGATCAAGGGGGCGGCAATCAGCCCCAGCATTTT
>many|TRBV11-2|NA|TRBJ2-3
CASSPRTDGTDTQYF
TGTGCCAGCAGCCCCAGGACAGATGGCACAGATACGCAGTATTTT
>many|TRBV10-3|TRBD2|TRBJ2-6
CAISESSGGMSGANVLTF
TGTGCCATCAGTGAGTCGAGCGGGGGGATGTCAGGGGCCAACGTCCTGACTTTC
>many|TRBV2|NA|TRBJ1-6
CASRGGGLSPLHF
TGTGCCAGCAGGGGAGGGGGACTGTCACCCCTCCACTTT
>many|TRBV11-3|NA|TRBJ2-2
CASSLGGSGELFF
TGTGCCAGCAGCTTAGGCGGATCCGGGGAGCTGTTTTTT
>few|TRBV4-1|NA|TRBJ2-2
CASSQEAGELFF
TGCGCCAGCAGCCAGGAGGCCGGGGAGCTGTTTTTT
>many|TRBV4-1|TRBD1|TRBJ2-2
CASSQRDRGGGTGELFF
TGCGCCAGCAGCCAACGGGACAGGGGGGGCGGCACCGGGGAGCTGTTTTTT
>many|TRBV29-1|NA|TRBJ1-5
CSVVAQPQGPQHF
TGCAGCGTGGTCGCGCAGCCTCAGGGGCCCCAGCATTTT
>many|TRBV28|NA|TRBJ1-6
CASIRQVSYNSPLHF
TGTGCCAGCATTCGGCAGGTCTCCTATAATTCACCCCTCCACTTT
>many|TRBV20-1|NA|TRBJ2-7
CSASRRAVGSYEQYF
TGCAGTGCTAGTCGGAGGGCGGTGGGTTCCTACGAGCAGTACTTC
>medium-sized|TRBV29-1|NA|TRBJ2-3
CSVEARSRGTDTQYF
TGCAGCGTTGAAGCAAGGTCCAGGGGCACAGATACGCAGTATTTT
>NA|TRBV15|NA|TRBJ1-6
CATSRSTITNSPPHF
TGTGCCACCTCCCGCAGCACAATAACTAATTCACCCCCCCACTTT
>many|TRBV6-6|TRBD2|TRBJ2-2
CASSYSSSGGRGTGELFF
TGTGCCAGCAGTTACTCGAGTTCGGGGGGGCGCGGCACCGGGGAGCTGTTTTTT
>many|TRBV7-2|NA|TRBJ1-5
CASSLAGMPQHF
TGTGCCAGCAGCTTAGCCGGTATGCCCCAGCATTTT
>many|TRBV7-9|NA|TRBJ2-2
CASSLAASTGELFF
TGTGCCAGCAGCTTAGCGGCGTCCACCGGGGAGCTGTTTTTT
>many|TRBV28|NA|TRBJ1-5
CASSWGVGSAGPPQHF
TGTGCCAGCAGTTGGGGAGTTGGTTCGGCAGGGCCGCCCCAGCATTTT
>many|TRBV6-6|NA|TRBJ1-6
CASSSDTNNSPLHF
TGTGCCAGCAGTTCGGACACCAATAATTCACCCCTCCACTTT
>many|TRBV4-2|TRBD2|TRBJ2-1
CASSQDSGGGYEQFF
TGTGCCAGCAGCCAGGATAGCGGGGGGGGTTATGAGCAGTTCTTC
>few|TRBV10-2|NA|TRBJ2-1
CASSEGSYNEQFF
TGCGCCAGCAGTGAAGGGAGTTACAATGAGCAGTTCTTC
>many|TRBV20-1|NA|TRBJ1-5
CSASKDLNQPQHF
TGCAGTGCTAGCAAGGACCTCAATCAGCCCCAGCATTTT
>many|TRBV6-1|NA|TRBJ1-5
CASRAGGEGNQPQHF
TGTGCCAGCCGTGCCGGGGGCGAGGGGAATCAGCCCCAGCATTTT
>many|TRBV5-1|NA|TRBJ2-1
CASSFPTRVTAGVSYNEQFF
TGCGCCAGCAGCTTCCCTACCCGGGTGACTGCAGGGGTCTCCTACAATGAGCAGTTCTTC
>many|TRBV6-5|NA|TRBJ1-3
CASSYSSGEGGGNTIYF
TGTGCCAGCAGTTACTCGAGTGGAGAGGGTGGAGGAAACACCATATATTTT
>many|TRBV10-2|NA|TRBJ2-1
CATRYNEQFF
TGCGCCACCCGCTACAATGAGCAGTTCTTC
>many|TRBV20-1|TRBD1|TRBJ2-2
CSAIRTGVNTGELFF
TGCAGTGCCATCCGGACAGGGGTGAACACCGGGGAGCTGTTTTTT
>many|TRBV11-2|NA|TRBJ1-1
CASSLDRTAEAFF
TGTGCCAGCAGCTTAGATAGGACAGCTGAAGCTTTCTTT
>NA|TRBV6-5|NA|TRBJ1-2
CASSIGQSLYGYTF
TGTGCCAGCAGCATCGGACAGTCCCTATATGGCTACACCTTC
>many|TRBV29-1|TRBD2|TRBJ2-3
CSVLPGLATDTQYF
TGCAGCGTCCTACCAGGACTAGCGACAGATACGCAGTATTTT
>many|TRBV5-5|TRBD1|TRBJ1-5
CASSLGQVDGQPQHF
TGTGCCAGCAGCCTGGGACAGGTTGACGGCCAGCCCCAGCATTTT
>many|TRBV30|NA|TRBJ2-2
CAWSRQNTGELFF
TGTGCCTGGAGTAGACAGAACACCGGGGAGCTGTTTTTT
>many|TRBV19|NA|TRBJ2-7
CASSTGLGYEQYF
TGTGCCAGTTCGACGGGTCTGGGCTACGAGCAGTACTTC
>many|TRBV20-1|TRBD1|TRBJ1-5
CSASRVQGEPQHF
TGCAGTGCTAGTCGGGTACAGGGGGAGCCCCAGCATTTT
>few|TRBV24-1|NA|TRBJ2-1
CATSDDLNEQFF
TGTGCCACCAGTGATGACCTCAATGAGCAGTTCTTC
>NA|TRBV29-1|NA|TRBJ1-1
CSVEPRAGTNTDAFF
TGCAGCGTTGAACCCAGGGCGGGTACGAACACTGACGCTTTCTTT
>many|TRBV6-2/TRBV6-3|NA|TRBJ2-6
CASSYEDSGANVLTF
TGTGCCAGCAGTTACGAGGACTCTGGGGCCAACGTCCTGACTTTC
>many|TRBV19|NA|TRBJ1-5
CASTLGTVHRPNQPQHF
TGTGCCAGTACCCTTGGGACGGTCCATCGACCCAATCAGCCCCAGCATTTT
>many|TRBV7-2|NA|TRBJ2-7
CASSLVSLYEQYF
TGTGCCAGCAGCTTAGTGAGCCTCTACGAGCAGTACTTC
>many|TRBV2|NA|TRBJ1-4
CASSEGLSEKLFF
TGTGCCAGCAGTGAGGGCCTGAGTGAAAAACTGTTTTTT
>many|TRBV18|NA|TRBJ1-5
CASSPGEFGNQPQHF
TGTGCCAGCTCACCAGGGGAGTTCGGCAATCAGCCCCAGCATTTT
>many|TRBV7-2|NA|TRBJ1-1
CASSLGHHREPNTEAFF
TGTGCCAGCAGCTTAGGACACCACCGGGAGCCGAACACTGAAGCTTTCTTT
>many|TRBV29-1|NA|TRBJ2-7
CSAGDSYEQYF
TGCAGCGCCGGGGACTCCTACGAGCAGTACTTC
>many|TRBV28|NA|TRBJ2-7
CASRGSHEQYF
TGTGCCAGCCGGGGATCCCACGAGCAGTACTTC